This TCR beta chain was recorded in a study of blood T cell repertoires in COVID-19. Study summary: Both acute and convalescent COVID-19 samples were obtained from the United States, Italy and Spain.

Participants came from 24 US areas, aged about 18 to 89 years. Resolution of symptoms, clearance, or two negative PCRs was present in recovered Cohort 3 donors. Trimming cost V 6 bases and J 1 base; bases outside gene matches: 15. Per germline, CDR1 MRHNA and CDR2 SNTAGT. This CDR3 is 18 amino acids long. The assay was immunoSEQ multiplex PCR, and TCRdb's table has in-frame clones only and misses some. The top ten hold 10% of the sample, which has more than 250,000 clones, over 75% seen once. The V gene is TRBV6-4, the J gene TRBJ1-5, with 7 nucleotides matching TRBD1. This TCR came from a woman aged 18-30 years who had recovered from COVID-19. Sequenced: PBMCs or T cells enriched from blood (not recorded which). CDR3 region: CASRGTGEEGKSNQPQHF. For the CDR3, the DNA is TGTGCCAGCAGGGGAACAGGGGAAGAGGGGAAAAGCAATCAGCCCCAGCATTTT.